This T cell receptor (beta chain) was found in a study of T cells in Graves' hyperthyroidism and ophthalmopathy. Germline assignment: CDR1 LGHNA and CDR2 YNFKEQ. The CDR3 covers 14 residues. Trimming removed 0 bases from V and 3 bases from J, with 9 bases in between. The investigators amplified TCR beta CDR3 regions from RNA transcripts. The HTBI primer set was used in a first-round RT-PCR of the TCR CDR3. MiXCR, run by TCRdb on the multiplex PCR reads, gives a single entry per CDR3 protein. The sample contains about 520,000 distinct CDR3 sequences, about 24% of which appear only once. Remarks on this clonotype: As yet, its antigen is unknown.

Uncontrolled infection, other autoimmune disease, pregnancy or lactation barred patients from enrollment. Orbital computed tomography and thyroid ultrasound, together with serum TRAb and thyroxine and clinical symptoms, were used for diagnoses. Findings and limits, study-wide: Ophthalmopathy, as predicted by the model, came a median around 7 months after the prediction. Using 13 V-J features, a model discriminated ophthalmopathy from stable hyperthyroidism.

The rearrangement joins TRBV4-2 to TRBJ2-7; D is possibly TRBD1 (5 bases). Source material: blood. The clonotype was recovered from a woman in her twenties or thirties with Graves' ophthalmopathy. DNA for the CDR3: TGTGCCAGCAGCCAAGATCAGGGAATCTACGAGCAGTACTTC. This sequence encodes CASSQDQGIYEQYF.